This TCR beta chain was sequenced during a study of persistence of HIV-infected CD4 T cells. About the research overall: Suppressive ART had lasted a median of about eight years.

The libraries were made with immunoSEQ version 4 in survey mode. Generated by immunoSEQ multiplex PCR, the TCRdb table keeps only in-frame clones and is missing some. This table holds about 25,000 clones, roughly 70% found once. Cells were stimulated with overlapping HIV-1 Gag 15-mer peptides. Responding CD4+ T cells were sorted by upregulation of both CD40 ligand and CD69. For approximately 17 hours, CD8-depleted PBMCs received anti-CD28/CD49d costimulation, a CD40-blocking antibody and enfuvirtide. Turning to this clone: The antigen is not known.

Trimming removed 0 bases from V and 0 bases from J, with 7 bases in between. The CDR3 runs to 16 residues. Germline CDR1 SGHNT, CDR2 YYREEE (reference sequence). The clonotype originates from an adult man with HIV who was CMV-seropositive. The sequencing used CD4+ T cells sorted from PBMCs after roughly 18-hour stimulation, collected from a patient who received antiretroviral therapy. This rearrangement joins TRBV5-4 to TRBJ2-6; D is uncertain. CDR3 residues: CASSLGWVSGANVLTF. CDR3 bases: TGTGCCAGCAGCTTGGGTTGGGTCTCTGGGGCCAACGTCCTGACTTTC. The whole variable domain, filled in from reference TRBV5-4 and TRBJ2-6, reads ETGVTQSPTHLIKTRGQQVTLRCSSQSGHNTVSWYQQALGQGPQFIFQYYREEENGRGNFPPRFSGLQFPNYSSELNVNALELDDSALYLCASSLGWVSGANVLTFGAGSRLTVL.